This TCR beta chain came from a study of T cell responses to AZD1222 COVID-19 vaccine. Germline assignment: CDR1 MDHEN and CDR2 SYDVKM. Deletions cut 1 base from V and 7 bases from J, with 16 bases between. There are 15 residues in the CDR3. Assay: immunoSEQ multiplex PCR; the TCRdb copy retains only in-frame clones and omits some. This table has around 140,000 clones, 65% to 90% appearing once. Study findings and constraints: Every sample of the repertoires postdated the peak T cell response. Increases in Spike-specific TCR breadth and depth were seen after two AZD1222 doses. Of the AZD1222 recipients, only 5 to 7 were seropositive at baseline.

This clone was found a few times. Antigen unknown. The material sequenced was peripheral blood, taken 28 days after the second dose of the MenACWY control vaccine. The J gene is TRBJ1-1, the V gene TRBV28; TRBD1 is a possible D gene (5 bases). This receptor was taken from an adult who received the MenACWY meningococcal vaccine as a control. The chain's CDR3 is CASSLSAGIRGEAFF. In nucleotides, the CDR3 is TGTGCCAGCAGTTTATCAGCAGGGATTAGAGGTGAAGCTTTCTTT. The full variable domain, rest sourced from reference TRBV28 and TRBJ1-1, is DVKVTQSSRYLVKRTGEKVFLECVQDMDHENMFWYRQDPGLGLRLIYFSYDVKMKEKGDIPEGYSVSREKKERFSLILESASTNQTSMYLCASSLSAGIRGEAFFGQGTRLTVV.